The 28 T cell receptor beta chains reported below all come from one sample, sequenced in a study of blood T cell repertoires in COVID-19. Assay used: immunoSEQ multiplex PCR; TCRdb lists only in-frame clones, some missing. The profile covers about 250,000 clones, with around 86% appearing a single time and 15% taken by the ten largest. The sequencing input was PBMCs or T cells enriched from blood (not recorded which). The receptors were gathered from a man between 18 and 29 years old who had recovered from COVID-19.

The chain has TRBV28 and TRBJ1-5, with 7 bases identical to TRBD1. J was trimmed by 2 bases and V by 5 bases; bases with no gene match: 6. The germline V gene has CDR1 MDHEN and CDR2 SYDVKM. This CDR3 contains 15 residues. The CDR3 is CASSTTGAGNQPQHF. CDR3 nucleotides: TGTGCCAGCAGTACTACAGGGGCTGGCAATCAGCCCCAGCATTTT. Full variable domain (remainder filled in from reference TRBV28 and TRBJ1-5): DVKVTQSSRYLVKRTGEKVFLECVQDMDHENMFWYRQDPGLGLRLIYFSYDVKMKEKGDIPEGYSVSREKKERFSLILESASTNQTSMYLCASSTTGAGNQPQHFGDGTRLSIL.

This rearrangement joins TRBV10-1 to TRBJ2-1; possible D gene TRBD2, 5 bases. This CDR3 has 13 amino acids. Trimming removed 4 bases from V and 6 bases from J, with 10 bases in between. Germline V gene data show CDR1 as WNHNN and CDR2 as SYGVQD (reference sequence). The CDR3: CASSGPGSNEQFF. Written as DNA, the CDR3 is TGCGCCAGCAGTGGTCCGGGGTCCAATGAGCAGTTCTTC.

A few counts support this clone. The chain couples TRBV7-8 to TRBJ2-7; 7 bases align to TRBD2. Germline V gene data show CDR1 as SGHVS and CDR2 as FQNEAQ. CDR3 length: 14 amino acids. The V segment lost 4 bases and the J segment 2 bases; nucleotides outside the gene matches: 5. CDR3 sequence: CASSSRLAAYEQYF. CDR3 in DNA: TGTGCCAGCAGCTCCCGGCTAGCGGCCTACGAGCAGTACTTC.

The chain links TRBV11-1 to TRBJ1-2, with TRBD1 matching 7 bases. This CDR3 is 13 amino acids long. Germline CDR1 reads SGHAT; CDR2 reads FQDESV (reference sequence). Trimming removed 5 bases from V and 4 bases from J; junction bases left unmatched: 4. CDR3 sequence: CASSATGAYGYTF. The CDR3 DNA reads as TGTGCCAGCAGCGCAACAGGGGCCTATGGCTACACCTTC. The full variable domain, with the rest looked up from reference TRBV11-1 and TRBJ1-2, is EAEVAQSPRYKITEKSQAVAFWCDPISGHATLYWYRQILGQGPELLVQFQDESVVDDSQLPKDRFSAERLKGVDSTLKIQPAELGDSAMYLCASSATGAYGYTFGSGTRLTVV.

This clone came up once. The chain recombines TRBV5-1 with TRBJ2-4, with 8 nucleotides matching TRBD2. Trimming removed 4 bases from V and 8 bases from J; junction bases left unmatched: 8. Germline-derived CDR1 and CDR2 are SGHRS and YFSETQ. The CDR3 runs to 14 residues. CDR3 sequence: CASSEGLVSHIQYF. The CDR3 DNA follows: TGCGCCAGCAGCGAGGGACTAGTTTCGCACATTCAGTACTTC.

This clone occurred a few times. V gene TRBV12-3 or TRBV12-4 combines with J gene TRBJ1-1; no clear D. This CDR3 spans 12 amino acids. Between the trimmed V and J ends, which lost 3 bases and 4 bases, there was a span of 6 bases. This CDR3 reads CASSFRGTEAFF. The CDR3, as DNA: TGTGCCAGCAGTTTTCGGGGCACTGAAGCTTTCTTT.

The V gene is TRBV18, the J gene TRBJ2-3, with D perhaps TRBD2 (5 bases). The CDR3 spans 17 residues. V lost 0 bases and J lost 0, with 13 bases in between. Germline V gene data show CDR1 as KGHSH and CDR2 as LQKENI. The CDR3 sequence: CASSPPTSSGSTDTQYF. For the CDR3, the DNA is TGTGCCAGCTCACCACCAACCTCAAGCGGTAGCACAGATACGCAGTATTTT.

The chain is built from TRBV27 and TRBJ2-7; TRBD2 aligns across 8 bases. CDR1 is MNHEY and CDR2 is SMNVEV in the germline V gene (reference sequence). The length of the CDR3 is 15 residues. Trimming cost V 6 bases and J 1 base; bases outside gene matches: 8. CDR3 protein: CASRGGGSLSYEQYF. DNA for the CDR3: TGTGCCAGCAGGGGCGGGGGGTCACTATCCTACGAGCAGTACTTC.

This chain uses TRBV11-3 with TRBJ2-4; tentatively, D is TRBD1 (5 bases). The V and J ends lost 3 bases and 3 bases respectively, with 15 bases between them. CDR3 size: 16 residues. CDR1 and CDR2 (germline): SGHNT, YENEEA. CDR3 protein: CASSFGGASIKNIQYF. The CDR3 DNA sequence: TGTGCCAGCAGCTTTGGTGGGGCGTCCATCAAAAACATTCAGTACTTC.

The chain has TRBV4-1 and TRBJ1-1; unclear D gene. Trimming removed 4 bases from V and 7 bases from J, with 10 bases in between. The CDR3 consists of 12 residues. The germline V gene has CDR1 MGHRA and CDR2 YSYEKL. This CDR3 is CASSPGLGEAFF. The DNA for the CDR3 is TGCGCCAGCAGCCCCGGACTTGGTGAAGCTTTCTTT.

This chain links TRBV6-5 with TRBJ2-3; a possible D gene is TRBD1 (5 bases). V was pared by 6 bases and J by 0 bases, with 10 bases between. The germline V gene has CDR1 MNHEY and CDR2 SVGAGI. The CDR3 is 14 amino acids. The CDR3 sequence is CASSMTASTDTQYF. The DNA of the CDR3 is TGTGCCAGCAGCATGACAGCTAGCACAGATACGCAGTATTTT.

The chain links TRBV7-2 to TRBJ2-1; 10 bases fit TRBD2. CDR1 and CDR2 (germline): SGHTA, FQGNSA. Unmatched junction bases numbered 12, after V lost 4 bases and J lost 6 bases. The CDR3 totals 17 residues. CDR3 in DNA: TGTGCCAGCAGCTGGAATAGCGGGGGGAATTCTCGCAATGAGCAGTTCTTC. It yields the protein CASSWNSGGNSRNEQFF.

The V and J genes are TRBV6-4 and TRBJ1-2; D is ambiguous. V lost 1 base, J lost 7 bases, and 13 bases lay in between. The CDR3 contains 14 residues. Germline V gene data show CDR1 as MRHNA and CDR2 as SNTAGT. The chain's CDR3 is CASSDWLRRSGYTF. In DNA, the CDR3 is TGTGCCAGCAGTGACTGGCTCAGACGGAGTGGCTACACCTTC.

The chain has TRBV4-2 and TRBJ1-1, with D possibly being TRBD1 (6 bases). Germline V lookup: CDR1 LGHNA, CDR2 YNFKEQ. This CDR3 region has 14 residues. Trimming took 6 bases from V and 5 from J, leaving 16 bases between them. The CDR3 DNA reads as TGTGCCAGCAGTCTCGGCGAAAGGGGGACTGAAGCTTTCTTT. It encodes CASSLGERGTEAFF.

The CDR3 coding sequence is TGTGCCAGTAGTAGGGGACTAGTGAATTACAATGAGCAGTTCTTC. Protein: CASSRGLVNYNEQFF. The V call is TRBV19, the J call TRBJ2-1; 8 nucleotides line up with TRBD2. CDR3 size: 15 residues. In germline, CDR1 is LNHDA, CDR2 SQIVND (reference sequence). Trimming took 4 bases from V and 4 from J; bases not matched to a gene: 6.

The gene calls are TRBV4-2 and TRBJ2-7; 8 bases fit TRBD2. V lost 0 bases, J lost 2 bases, and 3 bases stayed unmatched. Germline V gene sequence: CDR1 LGHNA, CDR2 YNFKEQ. The CDR3 runs to 15 residues. CDR3 DNA: TGTGCCAGCAGCCAAGATGGACTAGCAACCTACGAGCAGTACTTC. Translating it yields CASSQDGLATYEQYF.

V usage is TRBV10-2 and J usage is TRBJ2-5; 9 bases fit TRBD2. The germline gives CDR1 WSHSY, CDR2 SAAADI. V was clipped by 6 bases and J by 5 bases; unmatched bases: 7. CDR3 size: 14 residues. In DNA, the CDR3 is TGCGCCAGCAGCTTAGCGGGGGTCTACGAGACCCAGTACTTC. Protein sequence: CASSLAGVYETQYF.

Turning to this clone: This sample includes further DNA sequences coding for the same CDR3. This sequence joins TRBV5-1 and TRBJ2-5, with 8 bases aligning to TRBD1. From germline, CDR1 is SGHRS and CDR2 YFSETQ. This CDR3 spans 14 amino acids. With V trimmed by 3 bases and J by 1 base, 2 bases remained unmatched. The CDR3 sequence is CASSSGQGQETQYF. The CDR3 DNA sequence: TGCGCCAGCAGCTCCGGACAGGGCCAAGAGACCCAGTACTTC.

This clone was counted a few times. This chain joins TRBV28 and TRBJ1-2, with 12 bases identical to TRBD1. The germline gives CDR1 MDHEN, CDR2 SYDVKM. Trimming cost V 5 bases and J 7 bases; bases outside gene matches: 14. The length of the CDR3 is 17 residues. The CDR3 bases are TGTGCCAGCAGTCCCCGTGGGAGAGGGACAGGGGGCCCTGGCTACACCTTC. Encoded protein: CASSPRGRGTGGPGYTF.

This clone was detected a few times. The chain carries TRBV29-1 and TRBJ1-3, with D tentatively TRBD1 (5 bases). CDR3 length: 12 residues. Germline V gene data show CDR1 as SQVTM and CDR2 as ANQGSEA. Deletions cut 3 bases from V and 3 bases from J, with 6 bases between. CDR3 protein: CSVEGRGNTIYF. CDR3 coding DNA: TGCAGCGTTGAGGGGCGTGGAAACACCATATATTTT. Drawing the rest from reference TRBV29-1 and TRBJ1-3, the complete variable domain is SAVISQKPSRDICQRGTSLTIQCQVDSQVTMMFWYRQQPGQSLTLIATANQGSEATYESGFVIDKFPISRPNLTFSTLTVSNMSPEDSSIYLCSVEGRGNTIYFGEGSWLTVV.

Turning to this clone: Compared with germline, one end of the junction differs, possibly owing to a read error. The gene calls are TRBV7-7 and TRBJ2-7; 8 bases align to TRBD2. The CDR3 contains 15 residues. Per germline, CDR1 SSHAT and CDR2 FNYEAQ (reference sequence). The CDR3 nucleotides are TGTGCTAGCAGCTTAGGGGCCGGGACTAGCTACGAGCAGTACTTC. Translating gives CASSLGAGTSYEQYF. Full variable domain (missing parts from reference TRBV7-7 and TRBJ2-7): GAGVSQSPRYKVTKRGQDVTLRCDPISSHATLYWYQQALGQGPEFLTYFNYEAQPDKSGLPSDRFSAERPEGSISTLTIQRTEQRDSAMYRCASSLGAGTSYEQYFGPGTRLTVT.

This chain links TRBV5-1 with TRBJ1-1; possibly TRBD1 for D (5 bases). This CDR3 has 16 amino acids. The germline V gene encodes CDR1 SGHRS and CDR2 YFSETQ. V was pared by 4 bases and J by 2 bases, with 18 bases between. CDR3 sequence (DNA): TGCGCCAGCAGCACGGTCGGTGGGGCCACTAACACTGAAGCTTTCTTT. Translation: CASSTVGGATNTEAFF.

The rearrangement links TRBV7-9 to TRBJ1-1; a weak D match, TRBD1 (5 bases). Trimming cost V 5 bases and J 1 base, with 11 bases left between them. The CDR3 has 14 residues. CDR1 and CDR2 (germline): SEHNR, FQNEAQ (reference sequence). The CDR3 nucleotides read TGTGCCAGCAGCCGACTGACAGCGAACACTGAAGCTTTCTTT. This codes for CASSRLTANTEAFF.

This sequence joins TRBV12-3 or TRBV12-4 and TRBJ1-2, with TRBD1 matching over 8 bases. V gave up 8 bases and J gave up 4 bases; unmatched junction bases: 6. CDR3 length equals 13 residues. In DNA form, the CDR3 reads TGTGCCAGCCACAGGGGGTATCGCTATGGCTACACCTTC. Protein: CASHRGYRYGYTF.

The chain combines TRBV25-1 with TRBJ1-4; TRBD1 matches at 7 bases. V dropped 3 bases and J dropped 0; count of bases not matched to a gene: 10. This CDR3 region has 18 residues. Germline V gene sequence: CDR1 MGHDK, CDR2 SYGVNS. The CDR3 reads CASSDKTGTPSTNEKLFF. CDR3 sequence (DNA): TGTGCCAGCAGTGATAAGACAGGGACACCTTCAACTAATGAAAAACTGTTTTTT.

The chain carries TRBV2 and TRBJ1-5; TRBD1 matches at 8 bases. J was trimmed by 5 bases and V by 6 bases; bases with no gene match: 6. CDR1 and CDR2 (germline): SNHLY, FYNNEI. This CDR3 is built from 14 residues. The CDR3 region has the DNA TGTGCCAGCAGGACAGGGGAAGGGGATCAGCCCCAGCATTTT. Translation gives CASRTGEGDQPQHF.

The gene calls are TRBV29-1 and TRBJ2-1; D might be TRBD1 (5 bases). Between the trimmed V and J ends, which lost 6 bases and 1 base, there was a span of 7 bases. Germline V gene sequence: CDR1 SQVTM, CDR2 ANQGSEA. The CDR3 extends over 12 amino acids. CDR3 in amino acids: CSVAGSYNEQFF. CDR3 in DNA: TGCAGCGTAGCAGGGTCCTACAATGAGCAGTTCTTC.

The V and J genes are TRBV4-1 and TRBJ1-5, with 7 bases matching TRBD1. The CDR3 is 14 amino acids. Germline assignment: CDR1 MGHRA and CDR2 YSYEKL. V shed 1 base and J 5 bases; nucleotides not matched to a gene: 2. For the CDR3, the DNA is TGCGCCAGCAGCCAAGTCACAGGGGATCAGCCCCAGCATTTT. The encoded protein is CASSQVTGDQPQHF.